The clone carrying this TCR beta chain was counted between two and nine times. The CDR3 runs 14 residues. Germline CDR1 reads LNHDA; CDR2 reads SQIVND (reference sequence). The V end lost 3 bases, the J end lost 4 bases, and 13 bases lay between the germline ends. These data originate in a study of T cells after yellow fever vaccination. TCRdb redid the calling of the 5' RACE reads with MiXCR, one entry per CDR3 protein. This table has some 560,000 distinct CDR3 sequences, about a sixth appearing once. The source material was PBMCs, sampled more than 4 days after the first yellow fever vaccination. The V call is TRBV19, the J call TRBJ2-7; D unclear. The sequence derives from a man between 18 and 35 years old who received the YFV17D yellow fever vaccine. For the CDR3, the DNA is TGTGCCAGTAGTATTACCGGGTTGGCGTACGAGCAGTACTTC. Protein sequence: CASSITGLAYEQYF.